One and the same sample provided the 2 T cell receptor beta chains below, sequenced in a study of T cells in Graves' hyperthyroidism and ophthalmopathy (dated by TCRdb to about 2019). The method behind the library was multiplex PCR. Sequenced using an Illumina HiSeq 2000. The TCR beta CDR3 regions were amplified from the RNA transcripts. For the first round of RT-PCR on the TCR CDR3, the HTBI primer set was used together with the Qiagen OneStep RT-PCR kit. TCRdb trimmed public reads at Q25 via fastp, called clones via MiXCR and kept in-frame beta chains. One record per CDR3 amino acid sequence lists the most common genes and DNA. The sample has 700,000 or so distinct CDR3 sequences on record, roughly 15% of them singletons. Around 7.7% of the sample is held by the ten biggest clonotypes. The source material was blood. These receptors originate from a man aged 18 to 35 with Graves' hyperthyroidism.

Notes on this clonotype: A much larger clone differs by one base, so this may be a read error. The chain uses TRBV2 and TRBJ2-7; 10 bases fit TRBD1. CDR3 size: 15 residues. Looked up from germline, CDR1 is SNHLY and CDR2 is FYNNEI. The CDR3 here is CASSEGGTGVNEQCF. The CDR3 DNA sequence: TGTGCCAGCAGTGAAGGGGGGACAGGGGTTAACGAGCAGTGCTTC. The complete variable domain, with remaining parts taken from reference TRBV2 and TRBJ2-7, reads EPEVTQTPSHQVTQMGQEVILRCVPISNHLYFYWYRQILGQKVEFLVSFYNNEISEKSEIFDDQFSVERPDGSNFTLKIRSTKLEDSAMYFCASSEGGTGVNEQCFGPGTRLTVT.

This clonotype has at least ten counts. The chain has TRBV20-1 and TRBJ2-2; no clear D gene. Germline values: CDR1 DFQATT, CDR2 SNEGSKA (reference sequence). Trimming stripped 1 base from V and 5 bases from J, with 14 bases between. The CDR3 covers 15 residues. The CDR3 sequence is CSARVWPNGTGELFF. The CDR3 DNA follows: TGCAGTGCTAGAGTTTGGCCTAACGGGACCGGGGAGCTGTTTTTT.